This TCR beta chain was found in a study of blood T cell repertoires in COVID-19 (dated by TCRdb to 2019 to 2021). Regarding the complete study: Collaborator samples came from the United States, Italy and Spain and covered acute and convalescent phases of COVID-19. The material from the prospective study consisted of cDNA or gDNA derived from T cells, B-cell-depleted T cells, or PBMCs. Deeply sampled blood TCRbeta repertoires from subjects exposed to, actively infected with, or recovered from COVID-19 were included in the dataset. Where available, HLA class I and class II types were obtained from metadata supplied by the sample provider rather than from assay-based typing. The samples were drawn from two sources: the first 160 participants of the ongoing ImmuneRACE study, and fewer than 1,500 subjects contributed by 6 global collaborators. The repertoires were released in a freely available public database intended as a resource for research on the immune response to SARS-CoV-2. A de-identified subject ID, COVID-19 status, age in years and sex were almost always included in the sample metadata.

With regard to this clone: Its antigen is still unknown. Qualities for individual bases were not recorded, and no much larger clone is one base off.

TCRbeta CDR3 regions were amplified from genomic DNA by means of the immunoSEQ Assay, a bias-controlled multiplex PCR. From the authors' description of their analysis: The number of nucleated cells in each sample was estimated by amplification of reference gene primers within the assay. To quantify the absolute abundance of each unique TCRbeta CDR3 rearrangement, sequence reads were collapsed and filtered. For each sample, productive Simpson clonality was calculated by taking the square root of Simpson's diversity index across productive rearrangements. TCRdb carries this immuneACCESS record with in-frame sequences only. Its versions omit some clonotypes, under half of them owing to an unresolved V gene in the studies checked, with the rest unexplained. The D gene and trimming were derived from the DNA, and the V and J assignments and clone size from that table. The sample contains about 36,000 clones, about 74% of them found a single time. The ten largest clones represent 2% of the sample.

Study-wide findings and limitations: Clinical and demographic metadata were provided uncurated, with the amount varying by source and participant.

As encoded in the germline V gene (reference sequence), CDR1 is MNHNY while CDR2 is SVGAGI. V is reduced by 0 bases and J by 1 base, leaving a spacing of 6 bases between them. The CDR3 holds 15 amino acids from the cysteine to the phenylalanine. Only the CDR3 DNA is retained, 45 bases long and in frame from the first base. Each collaborating institution followed its own protocols to collect whole blood in K2EDTA tubes. For TCRbeta analysis, collaborator samples were shipped as frozen whole blood, as isolated PBMCs, or as DNA extracted from either sample type. The V and J segments used are TRBV6-6 and TRBJ2-2; no D gene can be assigned with confidence. The sequenced sample consisted of peripheral blood. The TCR sequence derives from a man in his 60s with active COVID-19. For the CDR3, the sequence is CASSYSRGNTGELFF. The nucleotide sequence is given as TGTGCCAGCAGTTACTCTCGAGGGAACACCGGGGAGCTGTTTTTT.